The 20 T cell receptor beta chains below come from one sample, sequenced in a study of shared clonotypes between healthy human individuals. Profiled with immunoSEQ multiplex PCR; TCRdb holds only in-frame clones, not every one. Of about 1 million clones listed, about 75% were seen once; the top ten hold 1.4%. Sample: memory CD4+ T cells sorted from blood. Subset defined: CD45RA-negative fraction. These TCRs come from a man between 18 and 35 years old in good health.

The CDR3 bases are TGTGCCTGGAGAGGACTAGCCTACGAGCAGTACTTC. Amino acid sequence: CAWRGLAYEQYF. The chain links TRBV30 to TRBJ2-7; the match to TRBD2 covers 7 bases. Per the germline V gene, CDR1 is GTSNPN and CDR2 is SVGIG (reference sequence). This CDR3 is 12 amino acids long. V dropped 3 bases and J dropped 2; count of bases not matched to a gene: 1.

This clone was found once. The CDR3 DNA is TGTGCCAGCAGCGCACCTAGCGGGAGGCCCCCCGGGGAGCTGTTTTTT. Translation: CASSAPSGRPPGELFF. The chain employs TRBV9 and TRBJ2-2; 11 nucleotides align to TRBD2. This CDR3 is built from 16 residues. V shed 3 bases, J shed 6 bases, and the junction held 7 bases outside the gene matches. Germline lookup yields CDR1 SGDLS and CDR2 YYNGEE.

The chain combines TRBV30 with TRBJ2-7; 9 nucleotides agree with TRBD2. The CDR3 has 15 residues. CDR1 is GTSNPN, CDR2 SVGIG, per germline (reference sequence). Unmatched junction bases numbered 9, after V lost 3 bases and J lost 3 bases. DNA for the CDR3: TGTGCCTGGAGCCGTGACGGACTAGCGCGCTACGAGCAGTACTTC. This sequence encodes CAWSRDGLARYEQYF.

The V call is TRBV27, the J call TRBJ2-1, with 12 bases matching TRBD2. The CDR3 runs to 18 residues. CDR1 is MNHEY, CDR2 SMNVEV, per germline (reference sequence). With V trimmed by 3 bases and J by 3 bases, 9 bases remained unmatched. CDR3 sequence: CASSFPRLAGVNYNEQFF. CDR3 bases: TGTGCCAGCAGTTTCCCTAGACTAGCGGGGGTCAACTACAATGAGCAGTTCTTC.

The V call is TRBV6-1, the J call TRBJ1-5; possibly TRBD1 for D (6 bases). The germline V and J ends were trimmed by 2 bases and 5 bases, with 16 bases remaining between them. The CDR3 has 16 residues. Germline-derived CDR1 and CDR2 are MNHNS and SASEGT. CDR3 sequence reads: CASSETYRDTYQPQHF. CDR3 coding DNA: TGTGCCAGCAGTGAAACCTACCGGGACACTTATCAGCCCCAGCATTTT.

CDR3 protein: CATGTGTGGEKLFF. Here the CDR3 DNA reads TGTGCCACAGGCACCGGGACAGGGGGCGAAAAACTGTTTTTT. V and J are TRBV10-3 and TRBJ1-4; 12 bases are shared with TRBD1. CDR3 length: 14 amino acids. CDR1 is ENHRY, CDR2 SYGVKD, per germline. The V segment lost 10 bases and the J segment 8 bases; nucleotides outside the gene matches: 8.

This chain joins TRBV11-2 and TRBJ2-2, with 8 bases fitting TRBD2. Germline CDR1 and CDR2: SGHAT and FQNNGV. Losses at the gene ends were 5 bases for V and 1 base for J; bases not matched to a gene: 6. CDR3 length equals 16 residues. In DNA form, the CDR3 reads TGTGCCAGCAGCCCTCGAGCGGGAGTGAACACCGGGGAGCTGTTTTTT. It codes for CASSPRAGVNTGELFF.

To note about this clone: Within the sample, other DNA sequences also encode this same CDR3. This chain uses TRBV7-2 with TRBJ1-5, with 10 bases matching TRBD1. Germline V CDR1 and CDR2: SGHTA, FQGNSA. The CDR3 has 15 residues. J was trimmed by 6 bases and V by 5 bases; bases with no gene match: 7. The CDR3 DNA follows: TGTGCCAGCAGCCTGGGCGGGACAGGGGTTCAGCCCCAGCATTTT. It encodes CASSLGGTGVQPQHF. Complete variable domain (other parts from reference TRBV7-2 and TRBJ1-5): GAGVSQSPSNKVTEKGKDVELRCDPISGHTALYWYRQSLGQGLEFLIYFQGNSAPDKSGLPSDRFSAERTGGSVSTLTIQRTQQEDSAVYLCASSLGGTGVQPQHFGDGTRLSIL.

This clone was counted a few times. Other DNA sequences within the sample encode an identical CDR3. The chain links TRBV30 to TRBJ1-1; no firm D call. V was cut by 0 bases and J by 1 base, with 6 bases left in between. The CDR3 is 13 residues long. Germline CDR1 is GTSNPN and CDR2 is SVGIG (reference sequence). The CDR3 nucleotides are TGTGCCTGGAGTGTAACAGCGAACACTGAAGCTTTCTTT. Protein: CAWSVTANTEAFF. Complete variable domain (other parts from reference TRBV30 and TRBJ1-1): SQTIHQWPATLVQPVGSPLSLECTVEGTSNPNLYWYRQAAGRGLQLLFYSVGIGQISSEVPQNLSASRPQDRQFILSSKKLLLSDSGFYLCAWSVTANTEAFFGQGTRLTVV.

The CDR3 loop is CASSIIGRGQGSNQPQHF. The CDR3 nucleotides are TGTGCCAGTAGTATTATAGGCAGGGGGCAGGGGAGCAATCAGCCCCAGCATTTT. The chain is built from TRBV19 and TRBJ1-5, with TRBD1 identical over 8 bases. This CDR3 comprises 18 residues. The ends lost 3 bases at V and 1 base at J; junction bases unmatched: 11. Germline loops: CDR1 LNHDA, CDR2 SQIVND (reference sequence).

This clone was seen only a few times. The CDR3 loop is CASSASGPNQPQHF. The CDR3 DNA reads as TGTGCCAGCAGTGCCTCAGGGCCGAATCAGCCCCAGCATTTT. V is TRBV27 and J is TRBJ1-5, with D possibly TRBD1 on 5 matching bases. The germline CDR1 and CDR2 sequences are MNHEY and SMNVEV (reference sequence). There are 14 residues in the CDR3. Trimming cost V 5 bases and J 4 bases, with 12 bases left between them.

This clone has more than one count but fewer than ten. The chain combines TRBV6-1 with TRBJ1-5; 9 positions match TRBD1. CDR1 is MNHNS, CDR2 SASEGT, per germline. This CDR3 has 15 residues. With 7 bases clipped from V and 3 bases from J, the junction kept 7 bases outside the gene matches. This CDR3 is CASNPTGGNNQPQHF. The CDR3 DNA reads TGTGCCAGCAACCCGACAGGGGGAAACAATCAGCCCCAGCATTTT.

V and J are TRBV6-1 and TRBJ2-3; possible D gene TRBD1, 5 bases. This CDR3 comprises 13 residues. Germline V lookup: CDR1 MNHNS, CDR2 SASEGT. The V gene lost 6 bases and the J gene lost 0 bases, with 7 bases spanning the gap. In nucleotides, the CDR3 is TGTGCCAGCAGGCCAGGGAGCACAGATACGCAGTATTTT. This gives the protein CASRPGSTDTQYF.

The chain is built from TRBV30 and TRBJ2-3; D gene ambiguous. This CDR3 is 12 amino acids long. Trimming took 4 bases from V and 7 from J, leaving 12 bases between them. The germline V gene has CDR1 GTSNPN and CDR2 SVGIG (reference sequence). This chain's CDR3 is CAWMNPPHTQYF. The CDR3 DNA follows: TGTGCCTGGATGAACCCTCCCCATACGCAGTATTTT.

V gene TRBV4-3 combines with J gene TRBJ1-5, with unresolved D. Per the germline V gene, CDR1 is LGHNA and CDR2 is YSLEER. V lost 0 bases, J lost 3 bases, and 12 bases lay in between. This CDR3 region has 16 residues. The CDR3 DNA reads TGCGCCAGCAGCCAAGATTTAGGGTCTTTCAATCAGCCCCAGCATTTT. It yields the protein CASSQDLGSFNQPQHF.

This chain joins TRBV4-1 and TRBJ1-1; tentative D call: TRBD1 (6 bases). The CDR3 is made up of 13 amino acids. The V end lost 7 bases, the J end lost 3 bases, and 12 bases lay between the germline ends. CDR1 MGHRA and CDR2 YSYEKL come from the germline V gene. The CDR3 sequence: CASTGKGDTEAFF. The CDR3 DNA sequence: TGCGCCAGCACAGGTAAGGGGGACACTGAAGCTTTCTTT.

The chain employs TRBV18 and TRBJ2-7; 12 bases line up with TRBD2. J was trimmed by 7 bases and V by 2 bases; bases with no gene match: 6. CDR3 size: 15 residues. CDR1 and CDR2 (germline): KGHSH, LQKENI. This chain's CDR3 is CASSPMTSGSWEQYF. CDR3 DNA sequence: TGTGCCAGCTCACCAATGACTAGCGGGAGTTGGGAGCAGTACTTC. The variable domain in full, with the rest retrieved from reference TRBV18 and TRBJ2-7, is NAGVMQNPRHLVRRRGQEARLRCSPMKGHSHVYWYRQLPEEGLKFMVYLQKENIIDESGMPKERFSAEFPKEGPSILRIQQVVRGDSAAYFCASSPMTSGSWEQYFGPGTRLTVT.

This clone was counted only a few times. This sequence joins TRBV19 and TRBJ1-5, with D maybe TRBD1 (6 bases). Trimming took 4 bases from V and 3 from J, leaving 13 bases between them. CDR1 and CDR2 (germline): LNHDA, SQIVND (reference sequence). The CDR3 has 15 residues. CDR3 in amino acids: CASSTRTVSNQPQHF. The CDR3 coding sequence is TGTGCCAGTAGTACCCGGACAGTTTCCAATCAGCCCCAGCATTTT.

The V call is TRBV28, the J call TRBJ1-2, with TRBD1 as a possible D gene (5 bases). V gave up 7 bases and J gave up 4 bases, with 16 bases separating them. Germline V gene sequence: CDR1 MDHEN, CDR2 SYDVKM. The CDR3 is 14 amino acids. CDR3 sequence (DNA): TGTGCCAGCAATAGGGGCGGGGGTAGCTATGGCTACACCTTC. Translating it yields CASNRGGGSYGYTF.

This chain joins TRBV6-5 and TRBJ2-1; TRBD2 matches 11 bases. Trimming took 4 bases from V and 7 from J; bases not matched to a gene: 6. CDR1 MNHEY and CDR2 SVGAGI come from the germline V gene. CDR3 length: 15 residues. CDR3 bases: TGTGCCAGCAGTTTAGCGGGAGGGCCAGGGAATGAGCAGTTCTTC. This encodes CASSLAGGPGNEQFF.